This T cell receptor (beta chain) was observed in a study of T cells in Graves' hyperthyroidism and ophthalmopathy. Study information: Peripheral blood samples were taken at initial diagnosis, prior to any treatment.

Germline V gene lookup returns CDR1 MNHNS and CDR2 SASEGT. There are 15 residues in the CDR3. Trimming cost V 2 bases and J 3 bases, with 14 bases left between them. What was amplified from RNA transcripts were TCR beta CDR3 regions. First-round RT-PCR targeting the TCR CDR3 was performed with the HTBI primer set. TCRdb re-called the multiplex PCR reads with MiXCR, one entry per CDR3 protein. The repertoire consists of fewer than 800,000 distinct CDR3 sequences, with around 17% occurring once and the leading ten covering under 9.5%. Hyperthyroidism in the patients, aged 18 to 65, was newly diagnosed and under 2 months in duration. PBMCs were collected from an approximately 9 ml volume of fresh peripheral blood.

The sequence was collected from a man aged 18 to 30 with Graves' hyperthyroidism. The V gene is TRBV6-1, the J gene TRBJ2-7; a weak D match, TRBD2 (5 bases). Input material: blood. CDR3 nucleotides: TGTGCCAGCAGTGAACCCCCCATCGCGGGCTACGAGCAGTACTTC. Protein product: CASSEPPIAGYEQYF.